What follows is one T cell receptor (beta chain) and its context. The entry originates in a study of blood T cell repertoires in COVID-19. The overall study: Collection of acute and convalescent COVID-19 samples took place in the United States, Italy and Spain.

The germline V gene encodes CDR1 SGHAT and CDR2 FQNNGV. V lost 4 bases and J 3 bases, leaving 10 bases between the germline ends. The CDR3 covers 14 residues. Study processing details: By means of reference gene primer amplification, nucleated cell counts were estimated. The data were produced by immunoSEQ multiplex PCR, yet TCRdb's version contains in-frame clones alone and is incomplete. That table supplies the V and J calls and clone size; D and trimming were determined from the DNA. The table has about 400,000 clones, 85% to 90% seen once. The receptor was derived from a woman aged 25 to 39 with acute or convalescent COVID-19. The sample was peripheral blood. V and J are TRBV11-2 and TRBJ1-3; D might be TRBD1 (6 bases). CDR3: CASSSGHSGNTIYF. The CDR3 coding sequence is TGTGCCAGCAGCTCGGGACATAGTGGAAACACCATATATTTT. Full variable domain (missing parts from reference TRBV11-2 and TRBJ1-3): EAGVAQSPRYKIIEKRQSVAFWCNPISGHATLYWYQQILGQGPKLLIQFQNNGVVDDSQLPKDRFSAERLKGVDSTLKIQPAKLEDSAVYLCASSSGHSGNTIYFGEGSWLTVV.